This T cell receptor (beta chain) was captured by sequencing in a study of CD8+ T cells in alopecia areata. The CDR3 runs to 16 residues. Germline CDR1 is KGHSH and CDR2 is LQKENI. Deletions cut 3 bases from V and 4 bases from J, with 16 bases between. As for treatment: oral pan-JAK inhibitor, 5-10 mg twice daily. Following RNA extraction, reverse transcription yielded cDNA that acted as the sequencing template. Clones were read by immunoSEQ multiplex PCR, and TCRdb kept only the in-frame ones, dropping some. The data contain some 210,000 clones, approximately 67% of them singletons. Notes on this clone: Its antigen is still unknown.

Study-level points and caveats: Sequencing of scalp samples also captures resident alphabeta T cells of normal skin. With patients, TCR sharing proved less clear than in mice, a difference possibly related to HLA.

The receptor comes from a human donor with alopecia areata. The source material was CD4+ T cells sorted from blood, sampled around week 44, from a patient treated with tofacitinib. The rearrangement joins TRBV18 to TRBJ1-5, with a weak D call TRBD1 (6 bases). DNA for the CDR3: TGTGCCAGCTCACCCCAGGTTGGGGGGCGAAATCAGCCCCAGCATTTT. This gives the protein CASSPQVGGRNQPQHF. Based on the CDR3 plus reference TRBV18 and TRBJ1-5, the full variable domain is NAGVMQNPRHLVRRRGQEARLRCSPMKGHSHVYWYRQLPEEGLKFMVYLQKENIIDESGMPKERFSAEFPKEGPSILRIQQVVRGDSAAYFCASSPQVGGRNQPQHFGDGTRLSIL.